Detailed here is one T cell receptor (beta chain). Unique molecular identifiers were built into the TCRbeta library. TCRdb fed the PCR reads into MiXCR, producing one record per CDR3 protein. Of 70,000 to 95,000 distinct CDR3 sequences in the sample, 9% to 15% are singletons; the top ten hold approximately 14%. Germline V CDR1 and CDR2: SGHRS, YFSETQ. This CDR3 comprises 16 residues. Unmatched junction bases numbered 3, after V lost 4 bases and J lost 0 bases. These data are taken from a study of T-cell reconstitution after alpha-beta-depleted transplantation in children. The receptor comes from a human donor who donated a stem cell graft to a child with inherited bone marrow failure. The rearrangement uses TRBV5-1 and TRBJ2-2; the match to TRBD2 covers 10 bases. Here the sequenced sample was PBMCs from the stem cell graft donor, taken from the stem cell graft. The CDR3 loop is CASSPLAGANTGELFF. CDR3 coding DNA: TGCGCCAGCAGCCCGCTAGCGGGGGCGAACACCGGGGAGCTGTTTTTT.